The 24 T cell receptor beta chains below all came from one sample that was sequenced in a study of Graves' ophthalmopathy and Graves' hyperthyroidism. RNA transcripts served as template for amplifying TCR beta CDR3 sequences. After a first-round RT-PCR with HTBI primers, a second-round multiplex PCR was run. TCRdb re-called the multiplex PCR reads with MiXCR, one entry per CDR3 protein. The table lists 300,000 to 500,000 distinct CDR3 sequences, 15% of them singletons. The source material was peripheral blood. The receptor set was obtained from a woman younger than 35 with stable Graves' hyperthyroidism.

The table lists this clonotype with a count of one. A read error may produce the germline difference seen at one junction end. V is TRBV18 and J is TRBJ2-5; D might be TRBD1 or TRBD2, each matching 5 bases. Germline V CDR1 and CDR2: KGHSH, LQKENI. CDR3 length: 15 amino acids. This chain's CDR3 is CATTDGTKLQETQDF. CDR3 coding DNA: TGTGCCACCACAGACGGGACGAAACTTCAAGAGACCCAGGACTTC.

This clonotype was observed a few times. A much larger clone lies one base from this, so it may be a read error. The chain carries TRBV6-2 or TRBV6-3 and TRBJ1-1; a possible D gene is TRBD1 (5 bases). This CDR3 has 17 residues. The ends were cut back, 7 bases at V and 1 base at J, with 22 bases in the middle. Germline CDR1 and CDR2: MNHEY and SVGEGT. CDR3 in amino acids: CASILKIPGIANTEAFF. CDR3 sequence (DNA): TGTGCCAGCATCCTAAAGATACCAGGGATAGCGAACACTGAAGCTTTCTTT.

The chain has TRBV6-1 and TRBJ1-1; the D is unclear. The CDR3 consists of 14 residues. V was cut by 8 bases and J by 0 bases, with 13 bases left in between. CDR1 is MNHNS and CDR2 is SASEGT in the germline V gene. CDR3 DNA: TGTGCCAGCGGAGAGAGTGGGATGAACACTGAAGCTTTCTTT. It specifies CASGESGMNTEAFF.

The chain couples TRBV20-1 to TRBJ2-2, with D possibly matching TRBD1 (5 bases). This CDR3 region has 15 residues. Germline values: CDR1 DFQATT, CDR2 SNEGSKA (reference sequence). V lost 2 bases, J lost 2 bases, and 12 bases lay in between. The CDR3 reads CSARPPDRNTGELFF. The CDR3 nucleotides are TGCAGTGCTAGACCCCCCGACAGAAACACCGGGGAGCTGTTTTTT.

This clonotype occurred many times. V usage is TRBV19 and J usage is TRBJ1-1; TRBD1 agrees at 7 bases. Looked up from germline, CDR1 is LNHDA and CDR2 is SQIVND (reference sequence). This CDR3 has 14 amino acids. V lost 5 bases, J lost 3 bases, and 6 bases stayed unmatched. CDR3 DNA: TGTGCCAGTAGTTCCGGGACAGCAGACACTGAAGCTTTCTTT. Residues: CASSSGTADTEAFF.

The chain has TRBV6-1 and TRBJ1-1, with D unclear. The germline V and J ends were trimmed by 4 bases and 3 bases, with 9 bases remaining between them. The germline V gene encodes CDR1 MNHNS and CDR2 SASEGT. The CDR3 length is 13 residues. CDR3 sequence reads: CASSVRPDTEAFF. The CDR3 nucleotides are TGTGCCAGCAGTGTACGACCTGACACTGAAGCTTTCTTT.

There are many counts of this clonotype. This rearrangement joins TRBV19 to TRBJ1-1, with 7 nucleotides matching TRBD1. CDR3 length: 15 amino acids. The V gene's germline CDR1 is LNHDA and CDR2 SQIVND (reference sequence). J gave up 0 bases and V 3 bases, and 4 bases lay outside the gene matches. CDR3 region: CASSIRGPVNTEAFF. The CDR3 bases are TGTGCCAGTAGTATTAGGGGGCCAGTGAACACTGAAGCTTTCTTT. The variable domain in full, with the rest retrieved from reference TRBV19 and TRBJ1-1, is DGGITQSPKYLFRKEGQNVTLSCEQNLNHDAMYWYRQDPGQGLRLIYYSQIVNDFQKGDIAEGYSVSREKKESFPLTVTSAQKNPTAFYLCASSIRGPVNTEAFFGQGTRLTVV.

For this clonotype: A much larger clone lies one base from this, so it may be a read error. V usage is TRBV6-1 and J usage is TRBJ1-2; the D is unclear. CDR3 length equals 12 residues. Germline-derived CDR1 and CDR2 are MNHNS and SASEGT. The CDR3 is CSSSQDYYGYTF. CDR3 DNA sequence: TGTTCCAGCAGTCAAGACTACTATGGCTACACCTTC.

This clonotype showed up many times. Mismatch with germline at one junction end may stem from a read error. The CDR3 loop reads CASRLFGYGQYF. In nucleotides, the CDR3 is TGTGCCAGCAGGTTGTTCGGCTACGGGCAGTACTTC. This rearrangement joins TRBV2 to TRBJ2-7, with D unresolved. The CDR3 loop spans 12 amino acids. The germline V gene encodes CDR1 SNHLY and CDR2 FYNNEI.

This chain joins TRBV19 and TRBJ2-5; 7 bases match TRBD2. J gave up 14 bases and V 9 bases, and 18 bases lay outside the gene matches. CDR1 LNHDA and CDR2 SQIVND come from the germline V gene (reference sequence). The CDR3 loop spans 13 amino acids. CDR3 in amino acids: CASKGRGDGPEYF. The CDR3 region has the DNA TGTGCCAGCAAGGGGAGGGGAGACGGGCCGGAATACTTC.

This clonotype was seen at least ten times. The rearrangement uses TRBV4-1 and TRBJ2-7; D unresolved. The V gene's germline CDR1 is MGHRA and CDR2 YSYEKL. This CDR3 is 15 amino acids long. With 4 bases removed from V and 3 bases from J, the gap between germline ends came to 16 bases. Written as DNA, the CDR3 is TGCGCCAGCAGCCCCCTGCCAGGATTTTTCTACGAGCAGTACTTC. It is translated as CASSPLPGFFYEQYF.

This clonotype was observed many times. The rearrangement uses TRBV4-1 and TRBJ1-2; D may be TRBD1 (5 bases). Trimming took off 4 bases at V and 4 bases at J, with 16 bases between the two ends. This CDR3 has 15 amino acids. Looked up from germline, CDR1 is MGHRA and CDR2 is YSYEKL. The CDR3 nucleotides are TGCGCCAGCAGCCTGAATACCGGGGGAATCTATGGCTACACCTTC. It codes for CASSLNTGGIYGYTF.

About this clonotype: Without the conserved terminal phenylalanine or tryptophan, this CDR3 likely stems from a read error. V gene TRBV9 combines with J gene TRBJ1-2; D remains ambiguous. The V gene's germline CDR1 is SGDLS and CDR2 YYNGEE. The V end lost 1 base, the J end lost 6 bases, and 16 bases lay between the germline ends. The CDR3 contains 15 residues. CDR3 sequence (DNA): TGTGCCAGCAGCGTATATCGGAACAGAGCGGATGGCTACACCGTC. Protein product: CASSVYRNRADGYTV.

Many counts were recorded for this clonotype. Here the CDR3 reads CASSLLPGPPWGELFF. The CDR3 coding sequence is TGTGCCAGCAGCTTACTCCCGGGACCCCCCTGGGGGGAGCTGTTTTTT. This chain links TRBV13 with TRBJ2-2; D may be TRBD1 or TRBD2 (5 bases each). Trimming pared 2 bases from V and 8 bases from J, leaving 18 bases between. CDR1 and CDR2 from the germline V gene are PRHDT and FYEKMQ (reference sequence). CDR3 length equals 16 residues.

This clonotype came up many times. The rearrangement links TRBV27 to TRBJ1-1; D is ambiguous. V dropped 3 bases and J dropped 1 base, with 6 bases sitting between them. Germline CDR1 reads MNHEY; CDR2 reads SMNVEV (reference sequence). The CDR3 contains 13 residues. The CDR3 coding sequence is TGTGCCAGCAGTTTTACGGGGAACACTGAAGCTTTCTTT. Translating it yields CASSFTGNTEAFF.

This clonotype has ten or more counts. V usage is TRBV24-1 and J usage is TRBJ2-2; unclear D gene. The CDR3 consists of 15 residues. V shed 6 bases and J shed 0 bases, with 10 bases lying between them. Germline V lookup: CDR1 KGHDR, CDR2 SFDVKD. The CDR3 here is CATSPRSANTGELFF. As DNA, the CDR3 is TGTGCCACCAGTCCCAGGAGTGCGAACACCGGGGAGCTGTTTTTT.

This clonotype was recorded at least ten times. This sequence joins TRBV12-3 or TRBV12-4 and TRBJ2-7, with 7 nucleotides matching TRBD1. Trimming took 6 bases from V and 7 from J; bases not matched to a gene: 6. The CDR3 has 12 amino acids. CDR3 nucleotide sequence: TGTGCCAGCAGCCGACAGGGCGGGGAGCAGTACTTC. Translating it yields CASSRQGGEQYF.

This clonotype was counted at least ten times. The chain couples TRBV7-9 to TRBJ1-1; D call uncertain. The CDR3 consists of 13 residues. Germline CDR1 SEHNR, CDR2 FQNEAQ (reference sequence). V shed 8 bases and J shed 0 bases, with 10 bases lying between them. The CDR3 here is CASRSEMNTEAFF. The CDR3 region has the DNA TGTGCCAGCCGATCTGAAATGAACACTGAAGCTTTCTTT.

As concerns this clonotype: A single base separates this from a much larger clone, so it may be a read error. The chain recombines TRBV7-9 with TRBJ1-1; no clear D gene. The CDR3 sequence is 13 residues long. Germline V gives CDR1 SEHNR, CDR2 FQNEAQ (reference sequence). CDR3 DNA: TGTGGCAGCAGCTTAGGAACAGTCGGTGAAGCTTTCTTT. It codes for CGSSLGTVGEAFF.

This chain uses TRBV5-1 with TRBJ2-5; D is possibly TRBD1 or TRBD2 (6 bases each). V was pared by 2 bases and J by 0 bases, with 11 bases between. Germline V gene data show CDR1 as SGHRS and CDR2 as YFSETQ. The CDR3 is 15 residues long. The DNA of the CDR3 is TGCGCCAGCAGCTTCGGGGGCGCGTACCAAGAGACCCAGTACTTC. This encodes CASSFGGAYQETQYF.

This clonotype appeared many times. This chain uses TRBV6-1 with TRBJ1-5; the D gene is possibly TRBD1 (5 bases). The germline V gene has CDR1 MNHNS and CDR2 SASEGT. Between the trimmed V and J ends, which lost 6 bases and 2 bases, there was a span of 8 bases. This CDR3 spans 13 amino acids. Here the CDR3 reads CASRGVGNQPQHF. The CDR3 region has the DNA TGTGCCAGCAGGGGGGTCGGCAATCAGCCCCAGCATTTT.

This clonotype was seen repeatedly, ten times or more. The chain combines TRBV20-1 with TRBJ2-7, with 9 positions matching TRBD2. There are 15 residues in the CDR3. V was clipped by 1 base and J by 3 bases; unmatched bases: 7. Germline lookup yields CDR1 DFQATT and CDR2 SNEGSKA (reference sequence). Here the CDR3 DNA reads TGCAGTGCTAGAGTAGCAGCGGGGGGCAACTACGAGCAGTACTTC. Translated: CSARVAAGGNYEQYF.

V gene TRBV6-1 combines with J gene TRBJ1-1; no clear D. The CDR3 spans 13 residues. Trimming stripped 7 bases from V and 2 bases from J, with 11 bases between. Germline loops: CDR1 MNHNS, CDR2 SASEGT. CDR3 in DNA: TGTGCCAGCATTGCCCAGATTAACACTGAAGCTTTCTTT. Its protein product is CASIAQINTEAFF.

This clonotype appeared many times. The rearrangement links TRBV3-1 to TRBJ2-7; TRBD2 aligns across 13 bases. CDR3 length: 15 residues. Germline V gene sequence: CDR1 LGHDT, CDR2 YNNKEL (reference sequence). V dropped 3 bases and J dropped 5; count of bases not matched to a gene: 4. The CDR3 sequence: CASSHGGLAGNEQYF. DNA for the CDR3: TGTGCCAGCAGCCATGGGGGACTAGCGGGGAACGAGCAGTACTTC.